The entry below gives a single T cell receptor beta chain sequence along with its context. What it binds is unknown. This entry belongs to a study of identical twins. Points from the study as a whole: In cord blood, abundant beta clonotypes had fewer insertions; memory showed no trend. Compared with models, monozygotic twins showed more out-of-frame TCR alpha sharing.

TCRdb redid the calling of the 5' RACE reads with MiXCR, one entry per CDR3 protein. This sample has 1.5 million to 2 million distinct CDR3 sequences; under 35% occur once, and the top ten carry 0.27%. The CDR3 sequence is 13 residues long. CDR1 and CDR2 from the germline V gene are DFQATT and SNEGSKA (reference sequence). Material: cord blood. The receptor was derived from a newborn girl in good health. The V call is TRBV20-1, the J call TRBJ2-4; the D gene is possibly TRBD2 (5 bases). The J call is uncertain, as TRBJ2-7 better fits the DNA end. The CDR3 protein is CSASTPGYYEQYF. Here the CDR3 DNA reads TGCAGTGCTAGCACCCCGGGGTACTACGAGCAGTACTTC.